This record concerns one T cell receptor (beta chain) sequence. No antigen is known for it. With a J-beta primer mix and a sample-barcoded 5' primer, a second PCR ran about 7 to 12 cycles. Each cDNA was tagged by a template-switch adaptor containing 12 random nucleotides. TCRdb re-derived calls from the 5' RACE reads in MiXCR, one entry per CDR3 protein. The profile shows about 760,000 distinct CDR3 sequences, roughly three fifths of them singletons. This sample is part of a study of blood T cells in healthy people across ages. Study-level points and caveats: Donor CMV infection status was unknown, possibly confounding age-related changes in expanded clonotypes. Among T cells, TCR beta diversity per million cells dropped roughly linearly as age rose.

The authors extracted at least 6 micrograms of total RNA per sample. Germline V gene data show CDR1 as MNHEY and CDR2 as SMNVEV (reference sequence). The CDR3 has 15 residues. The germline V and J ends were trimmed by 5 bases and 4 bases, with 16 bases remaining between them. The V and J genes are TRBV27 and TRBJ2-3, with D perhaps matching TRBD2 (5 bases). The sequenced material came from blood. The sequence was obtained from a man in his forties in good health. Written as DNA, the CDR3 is TGTGCCAGCAGTCTATACGGGATAGGTGCAGATACGCAGTATTTT. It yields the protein CASSLYGIGADTQYF.